Presented here are 3 T cell receptor beta chains from one specimen sequenced in a study of blood T cell repertoires in COVID-19. Sequenced by immunoSEQ multiplex PCR; TCRdb stores in-frame clones only, minus some. The sample has about 250,000 clones, roughly four fifths seen once. Sequencing was performed on PBMCs or T cells enriched from blood (not recorded which). These receptors were taken from a man aged 40-49 years who had been exposed to COVID-19.

The chain uses TRBV18 and TRBJ1-6; 11 bases line up with TRBD1. The CDR3 spans 16 residues. The J segment lost 7 bases and the V segment lost 0 bases, leaving 2 bases of the junction unmatched. From germline, CDR1 is KGHSH and CDR2 LQKENI. CDR3 sequence reads: CASSPPGQGANSPLHF. CDR3 bases: TGTGCCAGCTCACCACCCGGACAGGGGGCAAATTCACCCCTCCACTTT.

V usage is TRBV18 and J usage is TRBJ1-5, with 7 bases lining up with TRBD1. The CDR3 totals 14 residues. V trimming: 3 bases; J trimming: 2 bases; junction bases outside the gene matches: 1. Germline V gives CDR1 KGHSH, CDR2 LQKENI. Here the CDR3 DNA reads TGTGCCAGCTCACCCGACAGGGGCAATCAGCCCCAGCATTTT. This gives the protein CASSPDRGNQPQHF.

The chain carries TRBV6-1 and TRBJ2-5; D not certain. The CDR3 has 14 residues. Trimming removed 0 bases at V and 4 bases at J, with 9 bases between. Germline V gene sequence: CDR1 MNHNS, CDR2 SASEGT. CDR3 sequence reads: CASSEAVRRETQYF. The CDR3 DNA is TGTGCCAGCAGTGAAGCGGTTAGGAGAGAGACCCAGTACTTC.